The rows below give T cell receptor beta chains drawn from one sample of a study of cytomegalovirus exposure and HLA in healthy donors. Profiled with immunoSEQ multiplex PCR; TCRdb holds only in-frame clones, not every one. This table lists about 120,000 clones. Sequenced input: PBMCs. Receptor source: a woman aged 40 to 55 in good health and CMV-seropositive. The CDR3 runs from the conserved cysteine through the conserved F or W. Each record gives: D gene, V gene, J gene, CDR3 protein, CDR3 DNA. D genes are given only for firm matches.

D gene: TRBD2; V gene: TRBV6-1; J gene: TRBJ2-1; CDR3 protein: CASSEAWLAGYNEQFF; CDR3 DNA: TGTGCCAGCAGTGAAGCGTGGCTAGCGGGATACAATGAGCAGTTCTTC
D gene: TRBD2; V gene: TRBV5-1; J gene: TRBJ2-1; CDR3 protein: CASSLASGVYNEQFF; CDR3 DNA: TGCGCCAGCAGCTTGGCTAGCGGAGTGTACAATGAGCAGTTCTTC
D gene: .; V gene: TRBV6-1; J gene: TRBJ1-2; CDR3 protein: CASSDWSNYGYTF; CDR3 DNA: TGTGCCAGCAGTGATTGGAGTAACTATGGCTACACCTTC
D gene: TRBD2; V gene: TRBV30; J gene: TRBJ2-3; CDR3 protein: CAAPGGRGDTQYF; CDR3 DNA: TGTGCCGCCCCCGGAGGGAGGGGAGATACGCAGTATTTT
D gene: .; V gene: TRBV7-8; J gene: TRBJ1-1; CDR3 protein: CASSLVRTRVRTEAFF; CDR3 DNA: TGTGCCAGCAGCTTAGTTCGGACTCGAGTTCGGACTGAAGCTTTCTTT
D gene: .; V gene: TRBV27; J gene: TRBJ2-2; CDR3 protein: CASRTGPALDTGELFF; CDR3 DNA: TGTGCCAGCAGAACAGGGCCGGCGTTGGACACCGGGGAGCTGTTTTTT
D gene: TRBD2; V gene: TRBV7-8; J gene: TRBJ2-5; CDR3 protein: CASSARLAGGWETQYF; CDR3 DNA: TGTGCCAGCAGCGCGAGACTAGCGGGAGGCTGGGAGACCCAGTACTTC
D gene: TRBD2; V gene: TRBV28; J gene: TRBJ2-1; CDR3 protein: CASITAGGWNEQFF; CDR3 DNA: TGTGCCAGTATAACGGCGGGAGGTTGGAATGAGCAGTTCTTC
D gene: .; V gene: TRBV6-1; J gene: TRBJ1-5; CDR3 protein: CASRPRGGNQPQHF; CDR3 DNA: TGTGCCAGCAGGCCCAGGGGTGGCAATCAGCCCCAGCATTTT
D gene: TRBD1; V gene: TRBV6-6; J gene: TRBJ2-7; CDR3 protein: CASSYSGQVYEQYF; CDR3 DNA: TGTGCCAGCAGTTACTCAGGACAGGTATACGAGCAGTACTTC
D gene: TRBD2; V gene: TRBV5-4; J gene: TRBJ2-1; CDR3 protein: CASSLVLAGGGEQFF; CDR3 DNA: TGTGCCAGCAGCTTGGTACTAGCGGGAGGTGGTGAGCAGTTCTTC
D gene: .; V gene: TRBV27; J gene: TRBJ2-3; CDR3 protein: CASSPSTGRDTQYF; CDR3 DNA: TGTGCCAGCAGTCCATCGACAGGGAGGGATACGCAGTATTTT
D gene: .; V gene: TRBV19; J gene: TRBJ1-1; CDR3 protein: CASSMGVMNTEAFF; CDR3 DNA: TGTGCCAGTAGTATGGGAGTTATGAACACTGAAGCTTTCTTT
D gene: TRBD1; V gene: TRBV18; J gene: TRBJ1-5; CDR3 protein: CASSLTDRNQPQHF; CDR3 DNA: TGTGCCAGCTCACTCACGGACAGGAATCAGCCCCAGCATTTT
D gene: TRBD2; V gene: TRBV7-3; J gene: TRBJ2-7; CDR3 protein: CASSLTLAGGPHEQYF; CDR3 DNA: TGTGCCAGCAGCTTAACGTTGGCGGGAGGGCCTCACGAGCAGTACTTC
D gene: .; V gene: TRBV4-1; J gene: TRBJ2-3; CDR3 protein: CASSHLPPGGGTDTQYF; CDR3 DNA: TGCGCCAGCAGCCACCTCCCCCCCGGAGGAGGGACAGATACGCAGTATTTT
D gene: .; V gene: TRBV7-2; J gene: TRBJ1-3; CDR3 protein: CASSSPYRNTIYF; CDR3 DNA: TGTGCCAGCAGCTCTCCTTATAGAAACACCATATATTTT
D gene: TRBD1; V gene: TRBV10-3; J gene: TRBJ1-2; CDR3 protein: CAISEFRDRSNYGYTF; CDR3 DNA: TGTGCCATCAGTGAGTTTAGGGACAGGTCTAACTATGGCTACACCTTC
D gene: TRBD1; V gene: TRBV25-1; J gene: TRBJ2-3; CDR3 protein: CASSDPSRTGGTDTQYF; CDR3 DNA: TGTGCCAGCAGTGATCCCTCGCGGACAGGGGGCACAGATACGCAGTATTTT
D gene: .; V gene: TRBV6-6; J gene: TRBJ1-1; CDR3 protein: CASSYMSGTEAFF; CDR3 DNA: TGTGCCAGCAGTTACATGTCCGGCACTGAAGCTTTCTTT
D gene: .; V gene: TRBV4-2; J gene: TRBJ2-2; CDR3 protein: CASSQGSSSLNTGELFF; CDR3 DNA: TGTGCCAGCAGCCAAGGGAGCTCTAGCTTGAACACCGGGGAGCTGTTTTTT
D gene: TRBD1; V gene: TRBV6-1; J gene: TRBJ1-2; CDR3 protein: CASSERTGYGYTF; CDR3 DNA: TGTGCCAGCAGCGAAAGGACAGGTTATGGCTACACCTTC
D gene: .; V gene: TRBV7-3; J gene: TRBJ2-7; CDR3 protein: CASSFQGLGEQYF; CDR3 DNA: TGTGCCAGCAGCTTTCAGGGTTTGGGGGAGCAGTACTTC
D gene: TRBD1; V gene: TRBV28; J gene: TRBJ1-1; CDR3 protein: CASTRDSLTEAFF; CDR3 DNA: TGTGCCAGCACCCGGGACAGTCTCACTGAAGCTTTCTTT
D gene: TRBD1; V gene: TRBV2; J gene: TRBJ1-1; CDR3 protein: CASILDRGNEAFF; CDR3 DNA: TGTGCCAGCATCCTCGACAGGGGGAATGAAGCTTTCTTT
D gene: TRBD2; V gene: TRBV27; J gene: TRBJ2-1; CDR3 protein: CASSKRESGNEQFF; CDR3 DNA: TGTGCCAGCAGTAAGCGGGAGAGCGGCAATGAGCAGTTCTTC
D gene: .; V gene: TRBV7-2; J gene: TRBJ1-1; CDR3 protein: CASRGDSSGGTEAFF; CDR3 DNA: TGTGCCAGCAGGGGGGATTCTTCGGGAGGCACTGAAGCTTTCTTT
D gene: TRBD1; V gene: TRBV2; J gene: TRBJ2-3; CDR3 protein: CASRGQVRDTQYF; CDR3 DNA: TGTGCCAGCAGAGGACAGGTTCGAGATACGCAGTATTTT
D gene: TRBD2; V gene: TRBV7-9; J gene: TRBJ2-1; CDR3 protein: CASSLGTSGRYNEQFF; CDR3 DNA: TGTGCCAGCAGCTTAGGAACTAGCGGGCGCTACAATGAGCAGTTCTTC
D gene: TRBD2; V gene: TRBV4-1; J gene: TRBJ2-4; CDR3 protein: CASSVGRERDIQYF; CDR3 DNA: TGCGCCAGCAGTGTAGGGCGGGAGAGGGACATTCAGTACTTC
D gene: .; V gene: TRBV4-3; J gene: TRBJ2-7; CDR3 protein: CASSQDQINRRQYF; CDR3 DNA: TGCGCCAGCAGCCAAGATCAGATAAACCGGAGGCAGTACTTC
D gene: .; V gene: TRBV27; J gene: TRBJ2-7; CDR3 protein: CASSPPQGYEQYF; CDR3 DNA: TGTGCCAGCAGTCCCCCACAGGGCTACGAGCAGTACTTC